These T cell receptor beta chains were read from a single sample in a study of cytomegalovirus exposure and HLA in healthy donors. TCRdb's copy holds only in-frame clones and misses some; the assay was immunoSEQ multiplex PCR. Among 60,000 or so clones listed, around 92% were seen once. The sample consisted of PBMCs. These receptors were obtained from a man between 25 and 39 years old in good health and CMV-seropositive. Each CDR3 is given with its conserved first and last residue. D genes are given only for firm matches. Clone size, where shown, is once, few, many, or a class for clones that have expanded.

v_call	clone_size	d_call	j_call	cdr3_nt	cdr3_aa
TRBV28	-	-	TRBJ2-7	TGTGCCAGCAGTTTATCCCGTTTGGAGCAGTACTTC	CASSLSRLEQYF
TRBV5-1	once	TRBD1	TRBJ2-7	TGCGCCAGCAGCTTGGGGACAGGGCCCTACGAGCAGTACTTC	CASSLGTGPYEQYF
TRBV4-1	-	-	TRBJ2-7	TGCGCCAGCAGCCAATCTCTCTCTAGTATACCCTACGAGCAGTACTTC	CASSQSLSSIPYEQYF
TRBV28	-	TRBD1	TRBJ1-2	TGTGCCAGCAGTCTACGGACAGGGGGCGGCGGCTACACCTTC	CASSLRTGGGGYTF
TRBV6-5	-	-	TRBJ1-2	TGTGCCAGCAGTACCCCCCTGGGGCAGGGTGGCTACACCTTC	CASSTPLGQGGYTF
TRBV18	-	TRBD2	TRBJ2-1	TGTGCCAGCTCACCTACTAGCGGGAGCTCCTACAATGAGCAGTTCTTC	CASSPTSGSSYNEQFF
TRBV11-2	-	TRBD2	TRBJ2-1	TGTGCCAGCAGCTCCTTCGGGCTAGCGGGAGGCAATGAGCAGTTCTTC	CASSSFGLAGGNEQFF
TRBV30	-	-	TRBJ1-2	TGTGCCTGGAGTGTGGGCATCGTCTATGGCTACACCTTC	CAWSVGIVYGYTF
TRBV2	few	-	TRBJ1-5	TGTGCCAGCAGTGGAGGTTATCAGCCCCAGCATTTT	CASSGGYQPQHF
TRBV5-1	-	TRBD1	TRBJ2-7	TGCGCCAGCAGCTCCGGGACAGGGTCCTACGAGCAGTACTTC	CASSSGTGSYEQYF
TRBV9	-	-	TRBJ2-7	TGTGCCAGCAGCGTAGCCAGCGGATCCTATGAGCAGTACTTC	CASSVASGSYEQYF
TRBV5-1	-	TRBD2	TRBJ2-1	TGCGCCAGCAGCTTCGGGGTAGCGGGAGCAAACTACAATGAGCAGTTCTTC	CASSFGVAGANYNEQFF
TRBV6-6	-	-	TRBJ2-2	TGTGCCAGCAGTTACCAATTTACCGGGGAGCTGTTTTTT	CASSYQFTGELFF
TRBV4-3	-	-	TRBJ2-3	TGCGCCAGCAGCCAATTCATTGCAGATACGCAGTATTTT	CASSQFIADTQYF
TRBV2	-	-	TRBJ1-1	TGTGCCAGCGGACAGTCGGCCACTGAAGCTTTCTTT	CASGQSATEAFF
TRBV7-2	-	TRBD2	TRBJ2-2	TGTGCCAGCAGCTTATCCGGGACTAGAGACTACACCGGGGAGCTGTTTTTT	CASSLSGTRDYTGELFF
TRBV7-8	-	TRBD2	TRBJ2-1	TGTGCCAGCAGCTTAGTTCCTAGCGGGAGCGGACGGGGTGAGCAGTTCTTC	CASSLVPSGSGRGEQFF
TRBV4-1	-	-	TRBJ2-3	TGCGCCACCCGGAAGGGGCCTGGAGATACGCAGTATTTT	CATRKGPGDTQYF
TRBV5-4	few	TRBD1	TRBJ1-5	TGTGCCAGCAGCTTGAAAGGGTCAGGGGGCTTGGTGAATCAGCCCCAGCATTTT	CASSLKGSGGLVNQPQHF
TRBV11-2	few	-	TRBJ2-2	TGTGCCAGCAGCTTAGCAGGGATTCGGAACACCGGGGAGCTGTTTTTT	CASSLAGIRNTGELFF
TRBV6-5	-	-	TRBJ2-7	TGTGCCAGCAGTTTTGTTGACAGCCCCTACGAGCAGTACTTC	CASSFVDSPYEQYF
TRBV5-1	-	TRBD1	TRBJ2-7	TGCGCCAGCAGCTTTGCTGGACAGGGGGCGGGCTACGAGCAGTACTTC	CASSFAGQGAGYEQYF
TRBV10-3	once	TRBD1	TRBJ2-4	TGTGCCATCAGTGAGGGGACAGGCAAAAACATTCAGTACTTC	CAISEGTGKNIQYF
TRBV18	few	-	TRBJ2-5	TGTGCCAGCTCACTTCGGGACTCGGAGACCCAGTACTTC	CASSLRDSETQYF
TRBV5-4	-	-	TRBJ1-2	TGTGCCAGCAGCTTGGTGGAAGGGGCATCGGGCTATGGCTACACCTTC	CASSLVEGASGYGYTF
TRBV9	-	-	TRBJ2-5	TGTGCCAGCAGCGTAGGGCTGCACCAAGAGACCCAGTACTTC	CASSVGLHQETQYF
TRBV6-1	-	TRBD2	TRBJ2-7	TGTGCCAGCAGTGGGGGTAGCGGGAGGGTATACGAGCAGTACTTC	CASSGGSGRVYEQYF
TRBV7-2	once	-	TRBJ1-1	TGTGCCAGCAGCCCCAACTTAGACACTGAAGCTTTCTTT	CASSPNLDTEAFF
TRBV19	few	TRBD1	TRBJ1-1	TGTGCCAGTACCGAGGGACAGGGGAACACTGAAGCTTTCTTT	CASTEGQGNTEAFF
TRBV28	-	-	TRBJ2-3	TGTGCCAGCAGTTTACCCTTAAATACCTGGACACCAAATACGCAGTATTTT	CASSLPLNTWTPNTQYF
TRBV2	-	TRBD1	TRBJ1-4	TGTGCCAGCAGAAGGGACAGCCTTGCAACTAATGAAAAACTGTTTTTT	CASRRDSLATNEKLFF
TRBV28	once	-	TRBJ2-5	TGTGCCAGCAGTTTAAGACTGAGACAAGAGACCCAGTACTTC	CASSLRLRQETQYF
TRBV6-5	-	-	TRBJ2-7	TGTGCCAGCAGCAGGGCCTACGAGCAGTACTTC	CASSRAYEQYF
TRBV7-9	-	-	TRBJ2-6	TGTGCCAGCAGCCCCGTCCTAGTAAGTGGGGCCAACGTCCTGACTTTC	CASSPVLVSGANVLTF
TRBV11-3	-	TRBD1	TRBJ2-6	TGTGCCAGCAGCCCCAGGGGGCCCGACCCGGGGGCCAACGTCCTGACTTTC	CASSPRGPDPGANVLTF
TRBV5-4	few	-	TRBJ1-2	TGTGCCAGCAGCCTCTACAGGACCTACACCTTC	CASSLYRTYTF
TRBV28	-	TRBD1	TRBJ1-1	TGTGCCAGCAGTCCTCCCGGGACAGGGTACCCTGAAGCTTTCTTT	CASSPPGTGYPEAFF
TRBV6-5	-	TRBD1	TRBJ2-3	TGTGCCAGCAGTCCGGACAGGGGGCTCACAGATACGCAGTATTTT	CASSPDRGLTDTQYF
TRBV21-1	-	-	TRBJ2-4	TGTGCCAGCAGCAAAAGGCGGTTAGCCAAAAACATTCAGTACTTC	CASSKRRLAKNIQYF
TRBV6-5	-	TRBD2	TRBJ2-7	TGTGCCAGCAGTAAGCGGGAGGGCCCCTACGAGCAGTACTTC	CASSKREGPYEQYF